What follows is one T cell receptor beta chain and its context. This specimen comes from a study of cytomegalovirus exposure and HLA in healthy donors. It was with 60 Vbeta and 13 Jbeta primers that the PCR ran. TCRdb's copy holds only in-frame clones and misses some; the assay was immunoSEQ multiplex PCR. The sample consists of around 70,000 clones, roughly two thirds of them appearing once. The germline gives CDR1 MNHEY, CDR2 SVGAGI. The CDR3 runs 13 residues. The ends were cut back, 6 bases at V and 1 base at J, with 9 bases in the middle. This chain links TRBV6-5 with TRBJ1-1; D is possibly TRBD1 (5 bases). The sequenced sample consisted of PBMCs. This receptor was obtained from a man aged 60 to 75 in good health and CMV-seropositive. The CDR3 region has the DNA TGTGCCAGCAGGATAGGGGAGAACACTGAAGCTTTCTTT. As protein: CASRIGENTEAFF.